The 9 T cell receptor beta chains below come from one sample, sequenced in a study of human T cells and chemical hapten exposure. Time point given: patch test 3, about 24 weeks after DPC sensitization. Treatment defined: therapeutic diphenylcyclopropenone sensitization with weekly scalp DPC. TCRdb reanalysed the RACE reads using MiXCR and keeps one entry per CDR3 protein. Altogether 100,000 or so distinct CDR3 sequences are present, less than 45% being singletons, with the ten largest covering around 2.7%. Specimen: whole blood, collected in connection with sensitization to the hapten diphenylcyclopropenone (DPC). The source is a man aged 35 to 55 with alopecia areata. Some clones in this sample may be carry-over from other donors' samples.

The chain uses TRBV27 and TRBJ1-5; 7 positions agree with TRBD1. Losses at the gene ends were 6 bases for V and 2 bases for J; bases not matched to a gene: 4. The CDR3 has 14 residues. Per germline, CDR1 MNHEY and CDR2 SMNVEV (reference sequence). In nucleotides, the CDR3 is TGTGCCAGCAGCTGGACAGGCGGCAATCAGCCCCAGCATTTT. It encodes CASSWTGGNQPQHF.

The chain joins TRBV10-3 to TRBJ2-3; 7 nucleotides align to TRBD2. The CDR3 length is 18 residues. Germline lookup yields CDR1 ENHRY and CDR2 SYGVKD. V lost 6 bases to trimming and J lost 1 base; unmatched junction nucleotides: 16. This CDR3 is CAIRTSTRPQDRTDTQYF. The CDR3 region has the DNA TGTGCCATCAGGACTAGCACCCGCCCCCAGGATCGCACAGATACGCAGTATTTT.

The chain couples TRBV11-1 to TRBJ2-3; 9 bases map to TRBD2. V lost 1 base and J lost 2; bases outside the gene matches: 10. Germline lookup yields CDR1 SGHAT and CDR2 FQDESV (reference sequence). CDR3 size: 18 residues. The CDR3 protein is CASSLGQTPGLATDTQYF. The DNA for the CDR3 is TGTGCCAGCAGCTTAGGACAGACTCCGGGACTAGCCACAGATACGCAGTATTTT. The complete variable domain, with remaining parts taken from reference TRBV11-1 and TRBJ2-3, reads EAEVAQSPRYKITEKSQAVAFWCDPISGHATLYWYRQILGQGPELLVQFQDESVVDDSQLPKDRFSAERLKGVDSTLKIQPAELGDSAMYLCASSLGQTPGLATDTQYFGPGTRLTVL.

This clonotype showed up just once. The DNA of the CDR3 is TGCAGTGCTAGAGATCCTGAGGGCCCCTATGGCTACACCTTC. Protein: CSARDPEGPYGYTF. This chain connects TRBV20-1 to TRBJ1-2, with D hard to call. Germline assignment: CDR1 DFQATT and CDR2 SNEGSKA (reference sequence). V was pared by 0 bases and J by 4 bases, with 12 bases between. The CDR3 covers 14 residues.

The chain joins TRBV5-1 to TRBJ2-6; no firm D call. The germline gives CDR1 SGHRS, CDR2 YFSETQ. The CDR3 runs 17 residues. Trimming left V 0 bases short and J 6 bases short, with 16 bases between. The CDR3 nucleotides read TGCGCCAGCAGCTTGGATCCGGCCAGACCGGAGGCCAACGTCCTGACTTTC. Amino acids: CASSLDPARPEANVLTF.

This clonotype was counted only a few times. The chain links TRBV28 to TRBJ2-1; 11 nucleotides agree with TRBD2. CDR1 is MDHEN and CDR2 is SYDVKM in the germline V gene. Trimming took 6 bases from V and 6 from J; bases not matched to a gene: 10. The CDR3 is 16 amino acids. CDR3 DNA: TGTGCCAGCAGCTTCCCCGGACTAGCGGGTCCCAATGAGCAGTTCTTC. Translation: CASSFPGLAGPNEQFF.

The chain recombines TRBV3-1 with TRBJ1-5; no reliable D call. This CDR3 is built from 15 residues. Trimming removed 1 base at V and 4 bases at J, with 11 bases between. Germline V lookup: CDR1 LGHDT, CDR2 YNNKEL (reference sequence). The CDR3 here is CASSQAVGGNQPQHF. The DNA for the CDR3 is TGTGCCAGCAGCCAAGCGGTCGGCGGTAATCAGCCCCAGCATTTT. Complete variable domain (other parts from reference TRBV3-1 and TRBJ1-5): DTAVSQTPKYLVTQMGNDKSIKCEQNLGHDTMYWYKQDSKKFLKIMFSYNNKELIINETVPNRFSPKSPDKAHLNLHINSLELGDSAVYFCASSQAVGGNQPQHFGDGTRLSIL.

The chain is built from TRBV28 and TRBJ1-2, with no clear D. Deletions cut 1 base from V and 3 bases from J, with 12 bases between. CDR1 is MDHEN and CDR2 is SYDVKM in the germline V gene. This CDR3 comprises 15 residues. CDR3 nucleotide sequence: TGTGCCAGCAGTTTATCTAGGGAGGGATACTATGGCTACACCTTC. Encoded protein: CASSLSREGYYGYTF.

The table lists this clonotype with a few counts. The chain links TRBV6-5 to TRBJ2-5, with D unresolved. Trimming removed 3 bases from V and 5 bases from J, with 13 bases in between. The CDR3 has 14 residues. Germline V CDR1 and CDR2: MNHEY, SVGAGI. In nucleotides, the CDR3 is TGTGCCAGCAGTTATTCGCAGTTGGTGGAGACCCAGTACTTC. Translated: CASSYSQLVETQYF.